The 22 T cell receptor beta chains below come from one sample, sequenced in a study of immunodeficiency. The table came from immunoSEQ multiplex PCR; TCRdb's copy has only in-frame clones and leaves some out. The sample lists around 4,200 clones; about 90% were seen once. The sample was CD4+ T cells from blood. The origin of the receptors is a human donor in good health.

In this sample, this clone turned up once. This chain connects TRBV18 to TRBJ2-1; TRBD1 matches 8 bases. The CDR3 is made up of 14 amino acids. CDR1 and CDR2 from the germline V gene are KGHSH and LQKENI. J lost 7 bases, V lost 3 bases, and 5 bases had no gene match. CDR3 DNA: TGTGCCAGCTCACCCATCCAGGGGGCTAATGAGCAGTTCTTC. Encoded protein: CASSPIQGANEQFF. The complete variable domain, with remaining parts taken from reference TRBV18 and TRBJ2-1, reads NAGVMQNPRHLVRRRGQEARLRCSPMKGHSHVYWYRQLPEEGLKFMVYLQKENIIDESGMPKERFSAEFPKEGPSILRIQQVVRGDSAAYFCASSPIQGANEQFFGPGTRLTVL.

The V gene is TRBV30, the J gene TRBJ2-3; 12 bases agree with TRBD2. Germline trimming cut 3 bases from V and 4 bases from J; bases unmatched to any gene: 8. CDR1 is GTSNPN, CDR2 SVGIG, per germline (reference sequence). The CDR3 runs 16 residues. The CDR3 coding sequence is TGTGCCTGGAGGATAAGGGCTAGCGGGAGGGCAGATACGCAGTATTTT. This gives the protein CAWRIRASGRADTQYF.

The chain carries TRBV3-1 (or the pseudogene TRBV3-2) and TRBJ2-2; TRBD1 matches at 8 bases. Looked up from germline, CDR1 is LGHDT and CDR2 is YNNKEL (reference sequence). The V gene end was trimmed by 2 bases and the J gene end by 7 bases; junction bases not matched to a gene: 9. The CDR3 is made up of 16 amino acids. CDR3 DNA: TGTGCCAGCAGCCAAACCCAGGGGGCTATTATCGGGGAGCTGTTTTTT. This gives the protein CASSQTQGAIIGELFF.

V is TRBV6-1 and J is TRBJ2-5, with D perhaps TRBD2 (7 bases). CDR3 length: 18 amino acids. Per germline, CDR1 MNHNS and CDR2 SASEGT. Trimming shortened V by 0 bases and J by 2 bases, and 19 bases separated the two germline ends. CDR3 nucleotides: TGTGCCAGCAGTGAAGCCTCCGGGGGGACAATTGGTCAAGAGACCCAGTACTTC. Protein: CASSEASGGTIGQETQYF.

This sequence joins TRBV2 and TRBJ2-1; 13 positions agree with TRBD2. The junction had 8 bases not matched to a gene; V was cut back by 8 bases and J by 7 bases. Germline lookup yields CDR1 SNHLY and CDR2 FYNNEI. The CDR3 consists of 15 residues. The CDR3 DNA follows: TGTGCCAGCGACCGGGGACTAGCGGGACCTAATGAGCAGTTCTTC. Its protein product is CASDRGLAGPNEQFF.

This clone was picked up one time. CDR3 sequence reads: CASGGGVYYGYTF. CDR3 DNA sequence: TGTGCCAGCGGAGGGGGGGTGTACTATGGCTACACCTTC. The rearrangement links TRBV2 to TRBJ1-2, with a tentative D call TRBD1 (6 bases). This CDR3 is built from 13 residues. Germline CDR1 SNHLY, CDR2 FYNNEI. V was pared by 8 bases and J by 3 bases, with 13 bases between.

The V gene is TRBV27, the J gene TRBJ2-1; 7 nucleotides align to TRBD2. V was clipped by 10 bases and J by 1 base; unmatched bases: 10. Germline CDR1 is MNHEY and CDR2 is SMNVEV (reference sequence). The CDR3 contains 15 residues. The CDR3 region is CATKGAGRSYNEQFF. CDR3 nucleotide sequence: TGTGCCACCAAAGGAGCGGGAAGGTCCTACAATGAGCAGTTCTTC.

This rearrangement joins TRBV5-1 to TRBJ1-2; 7 bases match TRBD1. The CDR3 loop spans 16 amino acids. Germline values: CDR1 SGHRS, CDR2 YFSETQ. The trim removed 6 bases at V and 5 bases at J, leaving 16 bases unmatched. The CDR3 nucleotides read TGCGCCAGCACCGAGACCTTCCGGGGGACAGATTATGGCTACACCTTC. Translated, it gives CASTETFRGTDYGYTF.

The chain employs TRBV23-1 and TRBJ1-4, with TRBD1 matching 8 bases. TRBV23-1 is assigned to the ORF class and has an uncertain function. The J segment lost 8 bases and the V segment lost 2 bases, leaving 7 bases of the junction unmatched. The length of the CDR3 is 15 residues. DNA of the CDR3: TGCGCCAGCAGTCAAAAAGACAGGGGAACGGAAAAACTGTTTTTT. Residues: CASSQKDRGTEKLFF.

The gene calls are TRBV5-1 and TRBJ2-3, with 9 bases identical to TRBD2. CDR3 length: 14 amino acids. Trimming took 4 bases from V and 8 from J; bases not matched to a gene: 8. CDR1 and CDR2 from the germline V gene are SGHRS and YFSETQ. In DNA form, the CDR3 reads TGCGCCAGCAGCACCCGGGCAGCGGGGGGTACGCAGTATTTT. Its protein product is CASSTRAAGGTQYF.

The chain recombines TRBV18 with TRBJ1-1; no firm D call. CDR1 KGHSH and CDR2 LQKENI come from the germline V gene. The V end was cut by 3 bases, the J end by 3 bases, with 11 bases between. The CDR3 covers 14 residues. CDR3 protein: CASSPGWWDTEAFF. The CDR3 DNA follows: TGTGCCAGCTCACCGGGTTGGTGGGACACTGAAGCTTTCTTT.

As DNA, the CDR3 is TGTGCCAGCAGTTACTCGGGGACACCCACCGGGGAGCTGTTTTTT. Its translation: CASSYSGTPTGELFF. The chain couples TRBV6-2 or TRBV6-3 to TRBJ2-2; possible D gene TRBD1, 6 bases. The germline V gene encodes CDR1 MNHEY and CDR2 SVGEGT. Trimming shortened V by 0 bases and J by 4 bases, and 9 bases separated the two germline ends. This CDR3 spans 15 amino acids.

This chain joins TRBV5-1 and TRBJ2-6, with D unresolved. The CDR3 spans 14 residues. Germline CDR1 SGHRS, CDR2 YFSETQ. The V end was cut by 1 base, the J end by 4 bases, with 6 bases between. The CDR3 sequence: CASSLLRGANVLTF. In DNA form, the CDR3 reads TGCGCCAGCAGCTTGCTGAGGGGGGCCAACGTCCTGACTTTC.

The V gene is TRBV11-3, the J gene TRBJ2-2, with 9 bases lining up with TRBD1. The junction had 5 bases not matched to a gene; V was cut back by 2 bases and J by 7 bases. This CDR3 region has 15 residues. The germline CDR1 and CDR2 sequences are SGHNT and YENEEA. Here the CDR3 reads CASSLPTGGNGELFF. CDR3 in DNA: TGTGCCAGCAGCTTACCGACAGGGGGTAACGGGGAGCTGTTTTTT.

The chain is built from TRBV10-3 and TRBJ2-3, with 7 positions matching TRBD2. Germline V gene lookup returns CDR1 ENHRY and CDR2 SYGVKD. J gave up 6 bases and V 2 bases, and 2 bases lay outside the gene matches. This CDR3 is 13 amino acids long. The CDR3 is CAISEMGGDTQYF. The CDR3 DNA reads TGTGCCATCAGTGAGATGGGGGGGGATACGCAGTATTTT.

The chain couples TRBV6-5 to TRBJ1-4, with 9 bases fitting TRBD1. After removal of 5 bases from V and 8 bases from J, the junction contained 9 bases not matched to a gene. The CDR3 is 15 amino acids. The germline CDR1 and CDR2 sequences are MNHEY and SVGAGI. CDR3 coding DNA: TGTGCCAGCAGTCCCTGGGACAGGGTGGGCGAAAAACTGTTTTTT. Its protein product is CASSPWDRVGEKLFF.

The gene calls are TRBV28 and TRBJ1-4, with a weak D call TRBD1 (5 bases). The CDR3 covers 14 residues. Germline V CDR1 and CDR2: MDHEN, SYDVKM. V was trimmed by 2 bases and J by 6 bases, leaving 10 bases between them. CDR3 in DNA: TGTGCCAGCAGTTTAAATAGGGGTGATGAAAAACTGTTTTTT. Its translation is CASSLNRGDEKLFF.

The rearrangement uses TRBV10-3 and TRBJ1-5; the D gene is possibly TRBD1 (5 bases). Germline CDR1 ENHRY, CDR2 SYGVKD. Trimming removed 0 bases at V and 1 base at J, with 7 bases between. The CDR3 loop spans 15 amino acids. The DNA of the CDR3 is TGTGCCATCAGTGAGTCGGGGGGGAGCAATCAGCCCCAGCATTTT. Amino acids: CAISESGGSNQPQHF.

This rearrangement joins TRBV2 to TRBJ2-5; 9 bases fit TRBD1. CDR3 size: 15 residues. Per the germline V gene, CDR1 is SNHLY and CDR2 is FYNNEI. With 5 bases clipped from V and 4 bases from J, the junction kept 8 bases outside the gene matches. This chain's CDR3 is CASSQKGDRAETQYF. The DNA for the CDR3 is TGTGCCAGCAGTCAGAAAGGGGACAGGGCAGAGACCCAGTACTTC.

The rearrangement uses TRBV30 and TRBJ2-1; 13 bases line up with TRBD2. Per germline, CDR1 GTSNPN and CDR2 SVGIG (reference sequence). The CDR3 is 19 residues long. V was pared by 2 bases and J by 7 bases, with 17 bases of the junction left unmatched. The CDR3 loop is CAWSLRTYTRTSGRNEQFF. The CDR3 DNA reads as TGTGCCTGGAGTTTAAGGACTTACACCAGGACTAGCGGGAGAAATGAGCAGTTCTTC.

V and J are TRBV29-1 and TRBJ2-7; maybe TRBD2 (8 bases). Trimming took off 4 bases at V and 2 bases at J, with 36 bases between the two ends. CDR3 size: 21 residues. Per germline, CDR1 SQVTM and CDR2 ANQGSEA. The CDR3: CSVGARGTEQIPSGWTYEQYF. For the CDR3, the DNA is TGCAGCGTTGGCGCCAGGGGGACTGAACAAATACCTAGCGGGTGGACCTACGAGCAGTACTTC.

This clone was detected once. The chain joins TRBV3-1 (or the pseudogene TRBV3-2) to TRBJ2-3; D is unclear. Per the germline V gene, CDR1 is LGHDT and CDR2 is YNNKEL (reference sequence). CDR3 length equals 12 residues. V shed 4 bases and J shed 4 bases, with 6 bases lying between them. DNA of the CDR3: TGTGCCAGCAGCCGTCTCGCAGATACGCAGTATTTT. Translation gives CASSRLADTQYF.